The 19 T cell receptor beta chains below all came from one sample that was sequenced in a study of T cells in Graves' hyperthyroidism and ophthalmopathy. Researchers took RNA transcripts and amplified the TCR beta CDR3 regions from them. With the HTBI primer set, the TCR CDR3 went through a first round of RT-PCR. TCRdb analysed the multiplex PCR reads with MiXCR anew, one entry per CDR3 protein. The table has a few hundred thousand distinct CDR3 sequences, approximately 13% seen once. Sequenced sample: blood. These TCRs come from a woman between 18 and 29 years old with Graves' hyperthyroidism.

The sample holds a few counts of this clonotype. A read error may be the cause here, since a much bigger clone is one base away. DNA of the CDR3: TGTGCCAGCATCCCGGCCTCCGGGACTAGGGCCCTAGGGAAGCAGTTCTTC. This gives the protein CASIPASGTRALGKQFF. V gene TRBV28 combines with J gene TRBJ2-1, with TRBD2 matching over 8 bases. This CDR3 has 17 amino acids. Looked up from germline, CDR1 is MDHEN and CDR2 is SYDVKM. The V gene end was trimmed by 7 bases and the J gene end by 11 bases; junction bases not matched to a gene: 22.

This clonotype was observed a few times. Being one base from a much bigger clone, this may be a read error. V usage is TRBV28 and J usage is TRBJ1-1; D may be TRBD1 (5 bases). The V gene's germline CDR1 is MDHEN and CDR2 SYDVKM. The CDR3 is 12 residues long. The CDR3 here is CVSSWGNGEAFF. CDR3 nucleotide sequence: TGTGTCAGCAGTTGGGGGAACGGTGAAGCTTTCTTT.

The gene calls are TRBV28 and TRBJ2-7; a possible D gene is TRBD2 (5 bases). The CDR3 loop spans 14 amino acids. V shed 2 bases and J shed 2 bases, with 10 bases lying between them. The germline CDR1 and CDR2 sequences are MDHEN and SYDVKM. The CDR3 here is CASSLPGKTYEQYF. CDR3 sequence (DNA): TGTGCCAGCAGTTTACCGGGGAAGACCTACGAGCAGTACTTC.

The chain links TRBV9 to TRBJ2-6; a weak D match, TRBD1 (6 bases). Germline CDR1 SGDLS, CDR2 YYNGEE. V was pared by 3 bases and J by 2 bases, with 6 bases between. The CDR3 is 14 residues long. CDR3 loop: CASSDRAGANVLTF. The CDR3 DNA reads as TGTGCCAGCAGCGACAGGGCTGGGGCCAACGTCCTGACTTTC.

The genes are TRBV6-5 and TRBJ2-3; maybe TRBD2 (6 bases). Trimming stripped 5 bases from V and 10 bases from J, with 10 bases between. CDR1 and CDR2 from the germline V gene are MNHEY and SVGAGI. This CDR3 has 11 residues. The CDR3 spells CASSLGSAQYF. The CDR3, as DNA: TGTGCCAGCAGTCTCGGGAGCGCGCAGTATTTT.

This clonotype was seen many times. The chain has TRBV28 and TRBJ1-2, with unresolved D. This CDR3 spans 13 amino acids. CDR1 is MDHEN and CDR2 is SYDVKM in the germline V gene. V was cut by 6 bases and J by 4 bases, with 12 bases left in between. CDR3 nucleotide sequence: TGTGCCAGCAGCCCGGACGCCCTCTATGGCTACACCTTC. This sequence encodes CASSPDALYGYTF.

In its sample, this clonotype was seen a few times. This sequence joins TRBV28 and TRBJ1-4; D is unresolved. The CDR3 has 15 residues. From germline, CDR1 is MDHEN and CDR2 SYDVKM. V was shortened by 7 bases and J by 5 bases, with 17 bases between the two germline ends. The CDR3 protein is CASKSADGRNEKLFF. The DNA of the CDR3 is TGTGCCAGCAAGTCCGCCGACGGACGGAATGAAAAACTGTTTTTT. Looking up the rest from reference TRBV28 and TRBJ1-4 gives the full variable domain: DVKVTQSSRYLVKRTGEKVFLECVQDMDHENMFWYRQDPGLGLRLIYFSYDVKMKEKGDIPEGYSVSREKKERFSLILESASTNQTSMYLCASKSADGRNEKLFFGSGTQLSVL.

Points on this clonotype: This may stem from a read error, because a much larger clone lies one nucleotide away. The V gene is TRBV3-1, the J gene TRBJ2-7; D remains unclear. Germline-derived CDR1 and CDR2 are LGHDT and YNNKEL (reference sequence). This CDR3 is built from 11 residues. The CDR3 DNA reads as TGTCCCAGCAGCCAGTTGGGGGAGCAGTACTTC. It is translated as CPSSQLGEQYF.

This clonotype has just a few counts. The J gene is TRBJ1-5, the V gene TRBV7-9; D unresolved. The V end lost 3 bases, the J end lost 6 bases, and 9 bases lay between the germline ends. The CDR3 totals 13 residues. Germline CDR1 and CDR2: SEHNR and FQNEAQ (reference sequence). This CDR3 is CASSLGKIQPQHF. The CDR3 DNA follows: TGTGCCAGCAGCTTGGGCAAAATTCAGCCCCAGCATTTT.

This clonotype was detected ten times or more. The chain links TRBV7-2 to TRBJ1-3; TRBD1 might be the D (6 bases). The V gene lost 0 bases and the J gene lost 5 bases, with 23 bases spanning the gap. Germline-derived CDR1 and CDR2 are SGHTA and FQGNSA. This CDR3 region has 19 residues. CDR3 loop: CASSLAYTGFILSRNTIYF. The DNA of the CDR3 is TGTGCCAGCAGCTTAGCGTACACAGGGTTTATCCTCTCGAGAAACACCATATATTTT.

This clonotype has ten or more counts. V gene TRBV2 combines with J gene TRBJ2-3; maybe TRBD1 (5 bases). The CDR3 covers 13 residues. V was pared by 4 bases and J by 4 bases, with 9 bases between. The germline V gene encodes CDR1 SNHLY and CDR2 FYNNEI. The CDR3 protein is CASSVRGPDTQYF. DNA for the CDR3: TGTGCCAGCAGTGTAAGGGGCCCAGATACGCAGTATTTT.

This clonotype has at least ten counts. The chain uses TRBV28 and TRBJ2-7, with TRBD1 as a possible D gene (6 bases). This CDR3 is built from 14 residues. V gave up 7 bases and J gave up 0 bases, with 13 bases separating them. Per germline, CDR1 MDHEN and CDR2 SYDVKM. CDR3 sequence: CASKGGGNSYEQYF. In DNA, the CDR3 is TGTGCCAGCAAGGGTGGGGGCAACTCCTACGAGCAGTACTTC.

In this sample, this clonotype turned up many times. The chain combines TRBV30 with TRBJ2-1; D not resolved. Germline CDR1 and CDR2: GTSNPN and SVGIG (reference sequence). Deletions cut 0 bases from V and 2 bases from J, with 5 bases between. The CDR3 runs 13 residues. CDR3: CAWSVTTYNEQFF. The DNA of the CDR3 is TGTGCCTGGAGTGTTACGACCTACAATGAGCAGTTCTTC.

This clonotype was counted a single time. V and J are TRBV2 and TRBJ2-2; D gene ambiguous. Germline assignment: CDR1 SNHLY and CDR2 FYNNEI. CDR3 length: 12 amino acids. The V end was cut by 10 bases, the J end by 1 base, with 7 bases between. CDR3 sequence reads: CAIPRNTGELFF. DNA for the CDR3: TGTGCCATCCCCCGGAACACCGGGGAGCTGTTTTTT.

This clonotype was observed a single time. A much bigger clone sits one base away, suggesting this may be a read error. The J gene is TRBJ2-1, the V gene TRBV6-2 or TRBV6-3; 16 positions match TRBD2. The J segment lost 0 bases and the V segment lost 4 bases, leaving 12 bases of the junction unmatched. Per germline, CDR1 MNHEY and CDR2 SVGEGT. The CDR3 is 21 amino acids. The CDR3: CASSSIFSGLAGGDSYNEQFF. CDR3 sequence (DNA): TGTGCCAGCAGTTCAATATTCTCGGGACTAGCGGGGGGGGACTCCTACAATGAGCAGTTCTTC.

The rearrangement joins TRBV29-1 to TRBJ1-5; D perhaps matches TRBD1 (5 bases). The CDR3 spans 13 residues. V lost 3 bases and J lost 5, with 11 bases in between. Germline loops: CDR1 SQVTM, CDR2 ANQGSEA. The CDR3 DNA reads TGCAGCGTTGATGCGGGAGGGGATCAGCCCCAGCATTTT. Its translation is CSVDAGGDQPQHF.

V gene TRBV6-1 combines with J gene TRBJ1-2, with D tentatively TRBD1 (5 bases). Trimming cost V 2 bases and J 3 bases, with 13 bases left between them. The CDR3 runs to 15 residues. Germline V gene data show CDR1 as MNHNS and CDR2 as SASEGT. The CDR3 DNA reads TGTGCCAGCAGTGAATTGCATCCGGGGGACTATGGCTACACCTTC. This gives the protein CASSELHPGDYGYTF.

This clonotype was counted a single time. The V and J genes are TRBV11-2 and TRBJ1-1, with D maybe TRBD1 (5 bases). The CDR3 is 16 amino acids. Germline loops: CDR1 SGHAT, CDR2 FQNNGV. Trimming cost V 3 bases and J 4 bases, with 18 bases left between them. CDR3 nucleotides: TGTGCCAGCAGCTTTGACTTGGGCAGGGCGGGCACTGAAGCTTTCTTT. It translates to CASSFDLGRAGTEAFF. The full variable domain, completed using reference TRBV11-2 and TRBJ1-1, is EAGVAQSPRYKIIEKRQSVAFWCNPISGHATLYWYQQILGQGPKLLIQFQNNGVVDDSQLPKDRFSAERLKGVDSTLKIQPAKLEDSAVYLCASSFDLGRAGTEAFFGQGTRLTVV.

V gene TRBV19 combines with J gene TRBJ2-1; 10 bases line up with TRBD2. Germline trimming cut 9 bases from V and 8 bases from J; bases unmatched to any gene: 4. Germline V CDR1 and CDR2: LNHDA, SQIVND (reference sequence). CDR3 length equals 12 residues. This CDR3 is CASRSGRDEQFF. The DNA for the CDR3 is TGTGCCAGCCGAAGCGGGAGGGATGAGCAGTTCTTC.